This TCR beta chain was profiled in a study of shared clonotypes between healthy human individuals. About the research overall: The donor group consisted of two women and a few men, aged 18 to 49. Study observations and caveats: Clonotype sharing among the donors was expected to vary with sequencing depth.

Assay: immunoSEQ multiplex PCR; the TCRdb copy retains only in-frame clones and omits some. The sample contains roughly 170,000 clones, 65% to 80% of which appear only once. With 1 base clipped from V and 3 bases from J, the junction kept 3 bases outside the gene matches. The CDR3 is made up of 15 amino acids. Per germline, CDR1 LNHNV and CDR2 YYDKDF (reference sequence). In regard to this clone: Antigen unknown.

Donors were Caucasian adults residing in Nashville, Tennessee, USA. Specimen: memory CD4+ T cells sorted from blood. Subset indicated: CD45RA-negative fraction. V usage is TRBV15 and J usage is TRBJ2-1; 7 bases are shared with TRBD1. The sequence was obtained from a man aged 25 to 45 in good health. This CDR3 reads CATSRGGQFYNEQFF. The CDR3 bases are TGTGCCACCAGCAGAGGGGGACAGTTCTACAATGAGCAGTTCTTC.